A single sample is the source of the 10 T cell receptor beta chains below, sequenced in a study of a mutant IDH1 vaccine in newly diagnosed glioma. Their antigen targets remain unknown. Method: immunoSEQ multiplex PCR; TCRdb's copy keeps in-frame clones and lacks some. The sample lists some 45,000 clones; around 83% were seen once. As to time point: week 35, safety follow-up. The content of each vaccine dose was 300 ug of mutant IDH1 20-mer peptide, and topical imiquimod accompanied it. Sample: PBMCs, taken from a glioma patient whose treatment included an IDH1 peptide vaccine. The source of these receptors is a woman in her 50s with glioma.

This clone was seen only once. J is TRBJ2-7 and V is TRBV6-1; TRBD1 matches 7 bases. The CDR3 covers 15 residues. The germline CDR1 and CDR2 sequences are MNHNS and SASEGT. Trimming cost V 4 bases and J 1 base; bases outside gene matches: 7. The CDR3 DNA reads TGTGCCAGCAGTGTCCTCCAGGGGGTATCCTACGAGCAGTACTTC. It encodes CASSVLQGVSYEQYF.

The rearrangement links TRBV9 to TRBJ2-2; D gene ambiguous. CDR3 length: 12 amino acids. With 4 bases removed from V and 5 bases from J, the gap between germline ends came to 6 bases. Per the germline V gene, CDR1 is SGDLS and CDR2 is YYNGEE. The CDR3 sequence is CASSPATGELFF. For the CDR3, the DNA is TGTGCCAGCAGCCCCGCGACCGGGGAGCTGTTTTTT. The variable domain in full, with the rest retrieved from reference TRBV9 and TRBJ2-2, is DSGVTQTPKHLITATGQRVTLRCSPRSGDLSVYWYQQSLDQGLQFLIQYYNGEERAKGNILERFSAQQFPDLHSELNLSSLELGDSALYFCASSPATGELFFGEGSRLTVL.

The rearrangement uses TRBV10-3 and TRBJ2-7; D perhaps matches TRBD2 (5 bases). Germline V gene sequence: CDR1 ENHRY, CDR2 SYGVKD. The V end lost 3 bases, the J end lost 3 bases, and 15 bases lay between the germline ends. The length of the CDR3 is 15 residues. CDR3 nucleotide sequence: TGTGCCATCAGTGAAATTCAACGGGGTCACTACGAGCAGTACTTC. It translates to CAISEIQRGHYEQYF.

This chain links TRBV19 with TRBJ1-2; D unclear. V lost 10 bases and J 7 bases, leaving 19 bases between the germline ends. Germline CDR1 is LNHDA and CDR2 is SQIVND (reference sequence). This CDR3 spans 13 amino acids. CDR3: CAISSWGFGGYTF. The CDR3, as DNA: TGTGCCATCTCGTCATGGGGATTTGGTGGCTACACCTTC.

V usage is TRBV28 and J usage is TRBJ1-1; no firm D call. This CDR3 region has 13 residues. The V and J ends lost 7 bases and 6 bases respectively, with 15 bases between them. The germline gives CDR1 MDHEN, CDR2 SYDVKM. The CDR3 sequence: CASTVVEGAEAFF. The CDR3 coding sequence is TGTGCCAGCACCGTTGTAGAGGGCGCTGAAGCTTTCTTT. Based on the CDR3 plus reference TRBV28 and TRBJ1-1, the full variable domain is DVKVTQSSRYLVKRTGEKVFLECVQDMDHENMFWYRQDPGLGLRLIYFSYDVKMKEKGDIPEGYSVSREKKERFSLILESASTNQTSMYLCASTVVEGAEAFFGQGTRLTVV.

The rearrangement uses TRBV19 and TRBJ1-2, with D possibly being TRBD1 (5 bases). The CDR3 covers 10 residues. CDR1 and CDR2 (germline): LNHDA, SQIVND (reference sequence). V lost 9 bases and J lost 6, with 8 bases in between. The CDR3 DNA reads TGTGCCAGCTTAGGGGATGGCTACACCTTC. This gives the protein CASLGDGYTF.

The chain joins TRBV2 to TRBJ2-3; D gene uncertain. The CDR3 is 11 residues long. V shed 0 bases and J shed 5 bases, with 0 bases lying between them. Germline CDR1 and CDR2: SNHLY and FYNNEI. Here the CDR3 reads CASSEADTQYF. The CDR3 nucleotides are TGTGCCAGCAGTGAAGCAGATACGCAGTATTTT.

The chain combines TRBV30 with TRBJ1-2; 9 bases agree with TRBD1. The trim removed 2 bases at V and 4 bases at J, leaving 11 bases unmatched. Per germline, CDR1 GTSNPN and CDR2 SVGIG (reference sequence). The CDR3 sequence is 16 residues long. CDR3 bases: TGTGCCTGGAGTCGGGACAGGGCAAAAAGCGGCTATGGCTACACCTTC. The encoded protein is CAWSRDRAKSGYGYTF. The full variable domain, with the rest looked up from reference TRBV30 and TRBJ1-2, is SQTIHQWPATLVQPVGSPLSLECTVEGTSNPNLYWYRQAAGRGLQLLFYSVGIGQISSEVPQNLSASRPQDRQFILSSKKLLLSDSGFYLCAWSRDRAKSGYGYTFGSGTRLTVV.

The chain has TRBV19 and TRBJ1-2, with 10 bases lining up with TRBD1. This CDR3 is 15 amino acids long. Germline-derived CDR1 and CDR2 are LNHDA and SQIVND (reference sequence). The junction had 9 bases not matched to a gene; V was cut back by 7 bases and J by 4 bases. The CDR3 region is CASTQVRTGGYGYTF. DNA of the CDR3: TGTGCCAGTACCCAGGTCCGGACAGGGGGCTATGGCTACACCTTC. The complete variable domain, with remaining parts taken from reference TRBV19 and TRBJ1-2, reads DGGITQSPKYLFRKEGQNVTLSCEQNLNHDAMYWYRQDPGQGLRLIYYSQIVNDFQKGDIAEGYSVSREKKESFPLTVTSAQKNPTAFYLCASTQVRTGGYGYTFGSGTRLTVV.

This sequence joins TRBV6-4 and TRBJ1-1, with D hard to call. Germline V lookup: CDR1 MRHNA, CDR2 SNTAGT. This CDR3 has 14 amino acids. The V end lost 3 bases, the J end lost 1 base, and 9 bases lay between the germline ends. Here the CDR3 DNA reads TGTGCCAGCAGTGATTGGCCCGAGAACACTGAAGCTTTCTTT. Amino acid sequence: CASSDWPENTEAFF.